Listed here are 21 T cell receptor beta chains from one sample, sequenced in a study of HIV-infected children after antiretroviral therapy interruption. Treatment given: PENTA 11 planned treatment interruption arm or continuous ART arm. A 3' RACE protocol on RNA, with unique molecular identifiers, produced the TCR library. TCRdb independently ran MiXCR on the 3' RACE reads; one entry per CDR3 protein. The sample yields roughly 46,000 distinct CDR3 sequences, roughly 4% seen once. The sequences come from CD45RA+ CD4+ T cells from PBMCs, pooled from several time points, collected from a donor given antiretroviral therapy, either interrupted or continuous. Subset defined: naive CD4+ CD45RA+ CD45RO- T cells. The receptor source for this set is a pool of human donors with HIV.

This clonotype was detected ten times or more. The chain recombines TRBV5-1 with TRBJ2-3, with 9 bases matching TRBD2. The CDR3 sequence is 15 residues long. After removal of 2 bases from V and 6 bases from J, the junction contained 7 bases not matched to a gene. CDR1 is SGHRS and CDR2 is YFSETQ in the germline V gene. CDR3 nucleotide sequence: TGCGCCAGCAGCTTTAGGGCGGGGGGGCCGGATACGCAGTATTTT. Translating gives CASSFRAGGPDTQYF.

This clonotype was observed many times. The chain is built from TRBV20-1 and TRBJ2-1; 8 bases are a match to TRBD2. The length of the CDR3 is 16 residues. Germline V lookup: CDR1 DFQATT, CDR2 SNEGSKA (reference sequence). The J segment lost 4 bases and the V segment lost 3 bases, leaving 11 bases of the junction unmatched. The CDR3, as DNA: TGCAGTGCTAGGTCCCCCGCGGTAGCGGGGTACAATGAGCAGTTCTTC. Amino acid sequence: CSARSPAVAGYNEQFF.

This clonotype has just a few counts. This rearrangement joins TRBV20-1 to TRBJ1-3; D is unresolved. Trimming shortened V by 5 bases and J by 2 bases, and 10 bases separated the two germline ends. Germline V gives CDR1 DFQATT, CDR2 SNEGSKA (reference sequence). The CDR3 extends over 13 amino acids. As DNA, the CDR3 is TGCAGTGCTTCCAAGGGAACTGGAAACACCATATATTTT. It translates to CSASKGTGNTIYF.

Many counts were recorded for this clonotype. J is TRBJ2-7 and V is TRBV12-3 or TRBV12-4; perhaps TRBD2 as D (6 bases). V shed 6 bases and J shed 4 bases, with 16 bases lying between them. The CDR3 is 14 residues long. In nucleotides, the CDR3 is TGTGCCAGCAGCCCCAATGGACGGGGGTACGAGCAGTACTTC. Its translation: CASSPNGRGYEQYF.

This clonotype was seen repeatedly, ten times or more. The chain has TRBV7-8 and TRBJ2-1; 7 bases map to TRBD1. The CDR3 is 12 residues long. Germline values: CDR1 SGHVS, CDR2 FQNEAQ. The trim removed 4 bases at V and 11 bases at J, leaving 5 bases unmatched. CDR3 amino acids: CASSSMTGKQFF. DNA of the CDR3: TGTGCCAGCAGCTCGATGACAGGGAAGCAGTTCTTC.

This clonotype was seen at least ten times. The chain combines TRBV6-2 or TRBV6-3 with TRBJ2-3; maybe TRBD2 (5 bases). Trimming took off 5 bases at V and 6 bases at J, with 15 bases between the two ends. The CDR3 spans 14 residues. Germline loops: CDR1 MNHEY, CDR2 SVGEGT. The CDR3 DNA is TGTGCCAGCAGTCCCCCGCGGGCTAGTGATACGCAGTATTTT. This sequence encodes CASSPPRASDTQYF.

Ten or more counts support this clonotype. V usage is TRBV28 and J usage is TRBJ1-6; 8 bases are shared with TRBD1. CDR3 length: 17 residues. V lost 6 bases, J lost 9 bases, and 16 bases stayed unmatched. CDR1 is MDHEN and CDR2 is SYDVKM in the germline V gene. This CDR3 reads CASSPGGGGQGSSPLHF. For the CDR3, the DNA is TGTGCCAGCAGCCCGGGGGGTGGCGGACAGGGCTCTTCACCCCTCCACTTT.

This clonotype appeared a few times. V is TRBV2 and J is TRBJ1-2; D call uncertain. In germline, CDR1 is SNHLY, CDR2 FYNNEI. This CDR3 region has 16 residues. V was cut by 1 base and J by 6 bases, with 18 bases left in between. The CDR3 coding sequence is TGTGCCAGCAGTGAAGAATCCGTCCTCCGCCGGGATGGCTACACCTTC. Translated, it gives CASSEESVLRRDGYTF.

This clonotype has a count of ten or more. In DNA, the CDR3 is TGTGCCAGTAGTAGCCGGGACAAGCTAAACAATGAGCAGTTCTTC. Translating gives CASSSRDKLNNEQFF. The chain has TRBV19 and TRBJ2-1; perhaps TRBD1 as D (6 bases). Trimming took 4 bases from V and 5 from J, leaving 15 bases between them. Germline V gene lookup returns CDR1 LNHDA and CDR2 SQIVND (reference sequence). CDR3 length: 15 amino acids.

This clonotype was recorded at least ten times. The chain joins TRBV5-1 to TRBJ2-5; 7 bases are shared with TRBD2. V shed 3 bases, J shed 4 bases, and the junction held 6 bases outside the gene matches. Germline CDR1 SGHRS, CDR2 YFSETQ. The CDR3 spans 14 residues. This CDR3 reads CASSYFGGRETQYF. The CDR3 bases are TGCGCCAGCAGCTACTTCGGGGGGAGAGAGACCCAGTACTTC.

In this sample, this clonotype turned up many times. V is TRBV20-1 and J is TRBJ2-3, with TRBD2 matching over 8 bases. The CDR3 loop spans 14 amino acids. Trimming removed 6 bases from V and 0 bases from J; junction bases left unmatched: 5. The germline gives CDR1 DFQATT, CDR2 SNEGSKA (reference sequence). The CDR3 protein is CSAEGLGSTDTQYF. The CDR3 bases are TGCAGTGCAGAGGGACTAGGAAGCACAGATACGCAGTATTTT.

The sample holds many counts of this clonotype. The genes are TRBV12-3 or TRBV12-4 and TRBJ2-3; D ambiguous. The germline V and J ends were trimmed by 1 base and 6 bases, with 11 bases remaining between them. This CDR3 has 14 amino acids. CDR3 region: CASSLVGAPDTQYF. CDR3 DNA: TGTGCCAGCAGTTTAGTTGGTGCGCCGGATACGCAGTATTTT.

This clonotype was seen at least ten times. The V and J genes are TRBV2 and TRBJ1-1; 10 bases align to TRBD1. Germline V gene lookup returns CDR1 SNHLY and CDR2 FYNNEI. With 0 bases clipped from V and 5 bases from J, the junction kept 6 bases outside the gene matches. CDR3 size: 16 residues. The CDR3 loop reads CASSEARDRGRTEAFF. The CDR3 DNA follows: TGTGCCAGCAGTGAAGCTAGGGACAGGGGTCGTACTGAAGCTTTCTTT.

This clonotype was found many times. J is TRBJ2-7 and V is TRBV12-5; a weak D match, TRBD1 (5 bases). CDR3 length: 16 amino acids. Germline V lookup: CDR1 LGHNT, CDR2 FRNRAP. V was pared by 0 bases and J by 6 bases, with 18 bases between. The DNA of the CDR3 is TGTGCTAGTGGTTTGGTACGAGGCAGGGAAGGTGGCGAGCAGTACTTC. As protein: CASGLVRGREGGEQYF.

The rearrangement links TRBV4-2 to TRBJ2-3, with D uncertain. From germline, CDR1 is LGHNA and CDR2 YNFKEQ. The CDR3 extends over 13 amino acids. V was clipped by 0 bases and J by 3 bases, with 4 bases between them. In DNA form, the CDR3 reads TGTGCCAGCAGCCAAGAATCTACAGATACGCAGTATTTT. Amino acid sequence: CASSQESTDTQYF.

The chain links TRBV4-1 to TRBJ1-2; D gene unclear. Trimming stripped 4 bases from V and 5 bases from J, with 26 bases between. The CDR3 covers 18 residues. Germline values: CDR1 MGHRA, CDR2 YSYEKL. The CDR3 reads CASSPSPGRSLRLYGYTF. CDR3 nucleotides: TGCGCCAGCAGCCCCTCCCCGGGCAGGTCTCTAAGACTGTATGGCTACACCTTC.

This clonotype was recorded many times. The genes are TRBV12-5 and TRBJ2-7; D not certain. Between the trimmed V and J ends, which lost 0 bases and 5 bases, there was a span of 5 bases. The CDR3 is made up of 12 amino acids. Germline V CDR1 and CDR2: LGHNT, FRNRAP. The CDR3 reads CASGLVRNEQYF. The CDR3 DNA is TGTGCTAGTGGTTTGGTACGAAACGAGCAGTACTTC. The full variable domain, in which reference TRBV12-5 and TRBJ2-7 provide the parts outside the CDR3, is DARVTQTPRHKVTEMGQEVTMRCQPILGHNTVFWYRQTMMQGLELLAYFRNRAPLDDSGMPKDRFSAEMPDATLATLKIQPSEPRDSAVYFCASGLVRNEQYFGPGTRLTVT.

The rearrangement joins TRBV20-1 to TRBJ1-1; D remains unclear. V was pared by 4 bases and J by 1 base, with 7 bases between. CDR3 size: 12 residues. The germline V gene has CDR1 DFQATT and CDR2 SNEGSKA (reference sequence). The CDR3 reads CSATGRNTEAFF. In nucleotides, the CDR3 is TGCAGTGCTACCGGGAGGAACACTGAAGCTTTCTTT.

This clonotype was seen at least ten times. This chain joins TRBV9 and TRBJ1-6; D is perhaps TRBD1 (5 bases). This CDR3 comprises 14 residues. The V and J ends lost 0 bases and 5 bases respectively, with 6 bases between them. The V gene's germline CDR1 is SGDLS and CDR2 YYNGEE. Here the CDR3 reads CASSVEGDNSPLHF. The CDR3 DNA is TGTGCCAGCAGCGTAGAAGGGGATAATTCACCCCTCCACTTT.

This clonotype was observed at least ten times. This rearrangement joins TRBV28 to TRBJ1-5; possible D gene TRBD1, 6 bases. V was trimmed by 4 bases and J by 5 bases, leaving 15 bases between them. The CDR3 has 15 residues. From germline, CDR1 is MDHEN and CDR2 SYDVKM. CDR3 bases: TGTGCCAGCAGTTCCGGGGGGCCCATCCATCAGCCCCAGCATTTT. This gives the protein CASSSGGPIHQPQHF. Based on the CDR3 plus reference TRBV28 and TRBJ1-5, the full variable domain is DVKVTQSSRYLVKRTGEKVFLECVQDMDHENMFWYRQDPGLGLRLIYFSYDVKMKEKGDIPEGYSVSREKKERFSLILESASTNQTSMYLCASSSGGPIHQPQHFGDGTRLSIL.

The table lists this clonotype with many counts. The genes are TRBV7-2 and TRBJ1-5; no clear D gene. Germline lookup yields CDR1 SGHTA and CDR2 FQGNSA. The V and J ends lost 5 bases and 5 bases respectively, with 16 bases between them. This CDR3 is 15 amino acids long. In DNA, the CDR3 is TGTGCCAGCAGCCTTAAGACCGGACCCCATCAGCCCCAGCATTTT. Residues: CASSLKTGPHQPQHF.